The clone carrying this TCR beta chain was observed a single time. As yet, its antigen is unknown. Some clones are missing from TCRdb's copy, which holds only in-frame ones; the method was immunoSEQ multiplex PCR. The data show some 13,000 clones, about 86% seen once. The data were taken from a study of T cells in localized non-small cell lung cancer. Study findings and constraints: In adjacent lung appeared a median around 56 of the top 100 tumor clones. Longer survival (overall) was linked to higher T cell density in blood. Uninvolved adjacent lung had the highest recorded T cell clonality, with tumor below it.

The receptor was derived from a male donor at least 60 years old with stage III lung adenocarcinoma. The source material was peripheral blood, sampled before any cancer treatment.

CDR3 bases: TGCGCCAGCAGCTTAGGCGGCGGTACCTACAATGAGCAGTTCTTC. This translates into CASSLGGGTYNEQFF. The chain uses TRBV5-1 and TRBJ2-1; D unclear. CDR3 length: 15 residues. The V gene lost 2 bases and the J gene lost 2 bases, with 11 bases spanning the gap. Germline V gene lookup returns CDR1 SGHRS and CDR2 YFSETQ.